A single sample is the source of the 10 T cell receptor beta chains below, sequenced in a study of PD-1 blockade in classical Hodgkin lymphoma. Every patient had relapsed following autologous stem cell transplantation, and cohorts differed in brentuximab vedotin exposure. Clones were read by immunoSEQ multiplex PCR, and TCRdb kept only the in-frame ones, dropping some. The sample holds about 12,000 clones, around 75% seen once. Sequencing used peripheral blood mononuclear cells (PBMCs), obtained at baseline. These receptors all come from a human donor with classical Hodgkin lymphoma.

This chain links TRBV7-9 with TRBJ1-1, with a weak D call TRBD1 (5 bases). The CDR3 runs 12 residues. V was trimmed by 0 bases and J by 10 bases, leaving 9 bases between them. In germline, CDR1 is SEHNR, CDR2 FQNEAQ (reference sequence). The CDR3 bases are TGTGCCAGCAGCTTAGCGGGGGTCGGAGCTTTCTTT. This sequence encodes CASSLAGVGAFF.

This chain uses TRBV18 with TRBJ2-2; D is possibly TRBD1 (5 bases). V was pared by 3 bases and J by 4 bases, with 15 bases between. Germline-derived CDR1 and CDR2 are KGHSH and LQKENI. This CDR3 has 16 amino acids. CDR3 nucleotides: TGTGCCAGCTCACCCAGAAGGGGCTTGGGCACCGGGGAGCTGTTTTTT. Residues: CASSPRRGLGTGELFF.

The rearrangement joins TRBV10-3 to TRBJ2-1; 11 bases map to TRBD2. The CDR3 has 12 residues. V was pared by 10 bases and J by 8 bases, with 4 bases of the junction left unmatched. The germline gives CDR1 ENHRY, CDR2 SYGVKD. CDR3 amino acids: CATGTSGDEQFF. CDR3 coding DNA: TGTGCCACCGGGACTAGCGGCGATGAGCAGTTCTTC.

The V call is TRBV10-3, the J call TRBJ2-7; 12 bases align to TRBD2. The CDR3 is made up of 15 amino acids. Germline V CDR1 and CDR2: ENHRY, SYGVKD. V shed 4 bases, J shed 0 bases, and the junction held 1 base outside the gene matches. CDR3 bases: TGTGCCATCAGTGGACTAGCGGGAGACTCCTACGAGCAGTACTTC. Amino acid sequence: CAISGLAGDSYEQYF.

CDR3 nucleotide sequence: TGTGCCAGCTTTATAATGGGGGAGCAGTACTTC. It yields the protein CASFIMGEQYF. J is TRBJ2-7 and V is TRBV6-1; D not certain. V lost 8 bases and J lost 7, with 12 bases in between. The CDR3 is made up of 11 amino acids. CDR1 and CDR2 (germline): MNHNS, SASEGT.

The rearrangement joins TRBV6-1 to TRBJ1-6; D is ambiguous. From germline, CDR1 is MNHNS and CDR2 SASEGT. The CDR3 loop spans 13 amino acids. V gave up 6 bases and J gave up 7 bases, with 10 bases separating them. In nucleotides, the CDR3 is TGTGCCAGCAGACAGCTTCAAAATTCACCCCTCCACTTT. Protein product: CASRQLQNSPLHF.

The V and J genes are TRBV6-1 and TRBJ2-1; D gene unclear. V was trimmed by 4 bases and J by 7 bases, leaving 17 bases between them. The CDR3 spans 15 residues. CDR1 and CDR2 (germline): MNHNS, SASEGT. The CDR3 bases are TGTGCCAGCAGTGCGCCCGCGTACCCGGGTAATGAGCAGTTCTTC. Its protein is CASSAPAYPGNEQFF.

This chain uses TRBV5-6 with TRBJ2-5; D possibly corresponds to TRBD1 (6 bases). Trimming took off 0 bases at V and 7 bases at J, with 16 bases between the two ends. Germline assignment: CDR1 SGHDT and CDR2 YYEEEE. The CDR3 has 15 amino acids. CDR3 in DNA: TGTGCCAGCAGCTTGGAGTCTGGCAGGGGAAGGACCCAGTACTTC. This encodes CASSLESGRGRTQYF.

This clone was found a few times. At one end, the junction sequence differs from germline, possibly due to a read error. J is TRBJ2-5 and V is TRBV7-7; no definite D call. The CDR3 totals 11 residues. Germline lookup yields CDR1 SSHAT and CDR2 FNYEAQ (reference sequence). CDR3 nucleotides: TGTGCTAGCAGCAACGAAGAGACCCAGTACTTC. It yields the protein CASSNEETQYF.

The DNA for the CDR3 is TGTGCCAGCAGTTTACCAGGGGGCGAGCAGTACTTC. This codes for CASSLPGGEQYF. J is TRBJ2-7 and V is TRBV27; 7 positions match TRBD1. Looked up from germline, CDR1 is MNHEY and CDR2 is SMNVEV (reference sequence). V trimming: 2 bases; J trimming: 6 bases; junction bases outside the gene matches: 1. CDR3 length equals 12 residues.